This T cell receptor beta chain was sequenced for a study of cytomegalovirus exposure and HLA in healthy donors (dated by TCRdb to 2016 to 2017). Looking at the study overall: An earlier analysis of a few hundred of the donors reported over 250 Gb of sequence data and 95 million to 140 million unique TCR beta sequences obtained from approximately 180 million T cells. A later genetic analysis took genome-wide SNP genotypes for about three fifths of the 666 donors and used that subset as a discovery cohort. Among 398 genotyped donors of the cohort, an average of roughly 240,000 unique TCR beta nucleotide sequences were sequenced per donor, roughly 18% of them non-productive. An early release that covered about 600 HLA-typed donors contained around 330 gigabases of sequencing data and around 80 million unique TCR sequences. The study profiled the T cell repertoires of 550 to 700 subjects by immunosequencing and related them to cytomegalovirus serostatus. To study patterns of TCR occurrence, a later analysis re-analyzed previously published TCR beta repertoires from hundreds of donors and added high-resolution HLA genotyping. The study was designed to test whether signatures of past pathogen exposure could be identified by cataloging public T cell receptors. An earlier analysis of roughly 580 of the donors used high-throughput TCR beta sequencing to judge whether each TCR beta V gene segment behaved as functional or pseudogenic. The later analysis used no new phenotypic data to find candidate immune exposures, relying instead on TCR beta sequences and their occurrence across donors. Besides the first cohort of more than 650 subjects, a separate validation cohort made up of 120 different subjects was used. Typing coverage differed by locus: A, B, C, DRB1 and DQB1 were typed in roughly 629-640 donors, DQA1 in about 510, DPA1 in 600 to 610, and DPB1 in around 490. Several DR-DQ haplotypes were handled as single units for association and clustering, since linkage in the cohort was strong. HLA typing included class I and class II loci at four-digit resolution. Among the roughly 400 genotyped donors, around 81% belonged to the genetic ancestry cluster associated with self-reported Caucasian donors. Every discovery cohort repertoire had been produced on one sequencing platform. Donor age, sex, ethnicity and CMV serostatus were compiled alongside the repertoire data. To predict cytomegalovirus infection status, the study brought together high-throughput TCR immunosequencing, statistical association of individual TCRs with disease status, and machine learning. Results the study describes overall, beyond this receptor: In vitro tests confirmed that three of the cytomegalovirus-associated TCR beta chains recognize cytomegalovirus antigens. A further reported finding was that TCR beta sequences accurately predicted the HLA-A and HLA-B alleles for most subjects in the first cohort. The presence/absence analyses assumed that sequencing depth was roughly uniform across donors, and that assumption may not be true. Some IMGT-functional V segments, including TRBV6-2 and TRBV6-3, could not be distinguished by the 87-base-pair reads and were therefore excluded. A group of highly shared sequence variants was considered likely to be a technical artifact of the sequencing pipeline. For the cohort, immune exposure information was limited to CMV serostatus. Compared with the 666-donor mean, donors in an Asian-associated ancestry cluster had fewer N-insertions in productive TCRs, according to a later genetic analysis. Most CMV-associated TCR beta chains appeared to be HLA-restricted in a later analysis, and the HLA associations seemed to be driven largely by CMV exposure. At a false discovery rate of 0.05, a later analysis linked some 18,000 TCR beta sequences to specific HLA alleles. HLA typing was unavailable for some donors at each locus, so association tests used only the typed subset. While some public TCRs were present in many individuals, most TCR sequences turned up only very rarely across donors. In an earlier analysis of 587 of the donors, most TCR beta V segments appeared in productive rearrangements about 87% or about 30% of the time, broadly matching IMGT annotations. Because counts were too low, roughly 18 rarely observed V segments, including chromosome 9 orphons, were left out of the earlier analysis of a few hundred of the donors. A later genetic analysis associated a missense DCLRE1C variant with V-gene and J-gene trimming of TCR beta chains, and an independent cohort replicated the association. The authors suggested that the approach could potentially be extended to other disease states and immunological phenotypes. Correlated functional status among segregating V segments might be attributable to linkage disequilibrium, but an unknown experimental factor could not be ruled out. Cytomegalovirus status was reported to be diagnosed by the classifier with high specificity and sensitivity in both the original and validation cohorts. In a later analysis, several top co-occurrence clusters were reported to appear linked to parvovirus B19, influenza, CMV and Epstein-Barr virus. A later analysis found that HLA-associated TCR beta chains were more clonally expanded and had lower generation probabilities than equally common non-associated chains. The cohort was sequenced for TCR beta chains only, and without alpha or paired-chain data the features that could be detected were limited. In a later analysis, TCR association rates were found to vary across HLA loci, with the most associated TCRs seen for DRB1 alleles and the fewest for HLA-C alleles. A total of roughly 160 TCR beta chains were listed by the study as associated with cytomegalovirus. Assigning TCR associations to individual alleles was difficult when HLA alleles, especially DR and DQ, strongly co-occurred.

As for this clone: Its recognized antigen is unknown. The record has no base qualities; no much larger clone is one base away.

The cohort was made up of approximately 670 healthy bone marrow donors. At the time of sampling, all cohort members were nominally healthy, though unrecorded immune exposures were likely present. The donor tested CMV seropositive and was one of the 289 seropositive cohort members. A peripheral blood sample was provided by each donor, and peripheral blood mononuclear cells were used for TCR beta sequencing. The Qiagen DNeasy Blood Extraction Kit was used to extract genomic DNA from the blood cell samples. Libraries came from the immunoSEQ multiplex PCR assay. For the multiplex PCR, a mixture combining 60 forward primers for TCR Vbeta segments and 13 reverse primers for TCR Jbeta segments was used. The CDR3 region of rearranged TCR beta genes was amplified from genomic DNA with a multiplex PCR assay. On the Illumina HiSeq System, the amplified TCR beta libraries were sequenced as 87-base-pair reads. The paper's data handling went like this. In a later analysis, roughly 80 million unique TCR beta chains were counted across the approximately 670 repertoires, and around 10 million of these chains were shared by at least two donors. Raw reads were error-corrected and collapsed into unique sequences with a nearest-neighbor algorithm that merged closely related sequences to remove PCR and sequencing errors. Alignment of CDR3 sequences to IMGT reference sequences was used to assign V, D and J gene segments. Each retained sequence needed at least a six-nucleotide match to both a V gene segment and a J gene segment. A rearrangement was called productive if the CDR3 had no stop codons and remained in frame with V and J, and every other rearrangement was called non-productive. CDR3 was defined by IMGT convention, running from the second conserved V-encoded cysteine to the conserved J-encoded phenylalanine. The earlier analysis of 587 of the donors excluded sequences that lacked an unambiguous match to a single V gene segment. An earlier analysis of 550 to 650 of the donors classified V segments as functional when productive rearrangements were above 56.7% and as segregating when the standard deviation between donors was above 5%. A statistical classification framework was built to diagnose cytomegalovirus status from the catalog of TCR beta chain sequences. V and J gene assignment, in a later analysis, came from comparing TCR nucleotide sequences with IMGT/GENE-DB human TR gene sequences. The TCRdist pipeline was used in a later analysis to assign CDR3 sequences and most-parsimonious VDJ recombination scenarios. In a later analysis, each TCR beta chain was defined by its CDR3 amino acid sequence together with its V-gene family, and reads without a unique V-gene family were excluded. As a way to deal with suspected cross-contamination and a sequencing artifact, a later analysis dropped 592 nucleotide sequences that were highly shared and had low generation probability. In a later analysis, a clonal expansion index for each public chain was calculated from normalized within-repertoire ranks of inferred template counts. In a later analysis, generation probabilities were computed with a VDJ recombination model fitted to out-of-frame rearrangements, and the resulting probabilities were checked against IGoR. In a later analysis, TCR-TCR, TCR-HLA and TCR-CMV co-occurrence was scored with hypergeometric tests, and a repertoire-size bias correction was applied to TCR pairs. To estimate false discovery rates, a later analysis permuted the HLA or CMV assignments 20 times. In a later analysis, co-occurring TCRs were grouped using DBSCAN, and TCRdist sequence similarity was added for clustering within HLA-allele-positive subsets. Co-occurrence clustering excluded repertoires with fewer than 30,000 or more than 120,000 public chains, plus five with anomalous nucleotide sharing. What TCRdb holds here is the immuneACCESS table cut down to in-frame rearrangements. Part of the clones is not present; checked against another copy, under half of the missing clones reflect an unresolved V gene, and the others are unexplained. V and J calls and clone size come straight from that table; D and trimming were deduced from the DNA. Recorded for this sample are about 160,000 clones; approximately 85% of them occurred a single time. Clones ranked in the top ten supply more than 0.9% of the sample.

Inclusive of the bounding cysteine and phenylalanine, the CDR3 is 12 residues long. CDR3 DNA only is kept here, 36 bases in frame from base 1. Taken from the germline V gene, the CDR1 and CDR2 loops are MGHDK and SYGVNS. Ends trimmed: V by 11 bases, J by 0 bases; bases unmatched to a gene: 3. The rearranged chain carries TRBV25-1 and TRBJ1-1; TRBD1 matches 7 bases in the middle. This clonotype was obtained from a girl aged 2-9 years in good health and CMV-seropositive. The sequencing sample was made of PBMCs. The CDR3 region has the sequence CAGTALNTEAFF. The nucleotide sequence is TGTGCCGGGACAGCTTTGAACACTGAAGCTTTCTTT.